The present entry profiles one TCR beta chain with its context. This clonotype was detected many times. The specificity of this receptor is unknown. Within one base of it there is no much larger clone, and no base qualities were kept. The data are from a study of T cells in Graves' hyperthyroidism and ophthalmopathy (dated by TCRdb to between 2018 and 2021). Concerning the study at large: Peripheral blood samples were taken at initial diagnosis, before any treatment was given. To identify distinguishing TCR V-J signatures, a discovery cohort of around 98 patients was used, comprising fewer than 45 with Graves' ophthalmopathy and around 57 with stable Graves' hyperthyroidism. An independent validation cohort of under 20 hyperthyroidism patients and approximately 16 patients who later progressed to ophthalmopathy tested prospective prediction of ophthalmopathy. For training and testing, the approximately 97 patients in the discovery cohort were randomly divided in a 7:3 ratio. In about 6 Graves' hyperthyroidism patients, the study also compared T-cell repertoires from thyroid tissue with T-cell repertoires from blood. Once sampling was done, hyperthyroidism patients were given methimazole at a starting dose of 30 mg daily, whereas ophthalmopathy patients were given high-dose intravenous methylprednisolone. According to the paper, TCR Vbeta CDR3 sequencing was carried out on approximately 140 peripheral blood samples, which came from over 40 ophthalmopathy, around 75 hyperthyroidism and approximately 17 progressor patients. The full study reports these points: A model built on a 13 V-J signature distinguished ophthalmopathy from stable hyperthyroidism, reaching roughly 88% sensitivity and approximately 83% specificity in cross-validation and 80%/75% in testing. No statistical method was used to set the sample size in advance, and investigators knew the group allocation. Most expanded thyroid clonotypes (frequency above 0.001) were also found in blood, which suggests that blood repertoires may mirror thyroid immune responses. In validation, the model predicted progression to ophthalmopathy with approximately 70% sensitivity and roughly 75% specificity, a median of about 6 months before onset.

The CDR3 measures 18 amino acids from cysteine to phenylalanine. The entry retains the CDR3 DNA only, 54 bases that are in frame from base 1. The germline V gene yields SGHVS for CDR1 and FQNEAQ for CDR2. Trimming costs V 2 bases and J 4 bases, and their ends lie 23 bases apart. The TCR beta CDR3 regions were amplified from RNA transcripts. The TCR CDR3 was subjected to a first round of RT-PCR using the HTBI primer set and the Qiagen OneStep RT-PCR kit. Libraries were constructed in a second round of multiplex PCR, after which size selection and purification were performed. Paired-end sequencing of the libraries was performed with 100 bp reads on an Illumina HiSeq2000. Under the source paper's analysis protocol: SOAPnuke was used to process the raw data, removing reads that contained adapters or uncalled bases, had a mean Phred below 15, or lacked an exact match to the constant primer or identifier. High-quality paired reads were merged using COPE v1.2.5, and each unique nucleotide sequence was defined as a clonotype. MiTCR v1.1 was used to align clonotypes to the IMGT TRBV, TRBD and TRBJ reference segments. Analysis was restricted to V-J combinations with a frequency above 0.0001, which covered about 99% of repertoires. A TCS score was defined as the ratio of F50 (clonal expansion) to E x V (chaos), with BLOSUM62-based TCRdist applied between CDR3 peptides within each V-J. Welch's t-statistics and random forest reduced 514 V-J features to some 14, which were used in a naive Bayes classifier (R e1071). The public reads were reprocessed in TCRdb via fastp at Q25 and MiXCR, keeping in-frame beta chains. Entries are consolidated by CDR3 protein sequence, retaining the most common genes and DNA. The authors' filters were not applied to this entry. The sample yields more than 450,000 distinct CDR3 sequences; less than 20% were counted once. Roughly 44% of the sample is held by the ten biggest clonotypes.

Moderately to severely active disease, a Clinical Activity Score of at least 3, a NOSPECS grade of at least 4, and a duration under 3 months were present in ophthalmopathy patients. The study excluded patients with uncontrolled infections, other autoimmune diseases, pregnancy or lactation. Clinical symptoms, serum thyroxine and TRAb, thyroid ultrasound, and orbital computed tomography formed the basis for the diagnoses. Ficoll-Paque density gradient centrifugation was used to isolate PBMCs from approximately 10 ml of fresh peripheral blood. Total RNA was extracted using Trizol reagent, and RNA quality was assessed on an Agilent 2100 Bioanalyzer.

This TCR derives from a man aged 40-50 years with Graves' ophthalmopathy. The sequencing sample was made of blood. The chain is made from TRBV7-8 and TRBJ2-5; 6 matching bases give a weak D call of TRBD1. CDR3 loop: CASSLSPSGGWSRETQYF. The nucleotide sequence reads TGTGCCAGCAGCTTATCCCCGAGTGGGGGCTGGAGTCGAGAGACCCAGTACTTC.